These T cell receptor beta chains were read from a single sample in a study of T cell responses to AZD1222 COVID-19 vaccine. Here immunoSEQ multiplex PCR was the method, and the copy in TCRdb shows in-frame clones only, minus some. The sample lists fewer than 85,000 clones; under 90% were seen once. The specimen was peripheral blood, collected 28 days after the second AZD1222 dose. The receptors derive from an adult who received the AZD1222 COVID-19 vaccine. Both conserved end residues are part of each CDR3. D genes are given only for firm matches. Clone size, where shown, is once, few, many, or a class for clones that have expanded.

d_call,j_call,v_call,clone_size,cdr3_nt,cdr3_aa
.,TRBJ1-4,TRBV15,.,TGTGCCACCAGCAGAGCCCCGGTCGCTAATGAAAAACTGTTTTTT,CATSRAPVANEKLFF
TRBD1,TRBJ1-6,TRBV19,.,TGTGCCAGTAGTCCAGTGGACAGGGGAAATTCACCCCTCCACTTT,CASSPVDRGNSPLHF
.,TRBJ1-5,TRBV28,.,TGTGCCAGTGAAAACAGATATCAGCCCCAGCATTTT,CASENRYQPQHF
.,TRBJ2-1,TRBV6-5,.,TGTGCCAGCAGTTACTTCGGGCAGTACAATGAGCAGTTCTTC,CASSYFGQYNEQFF
.,TRBJ1-3,TRBV30,.,TGTGCCTGGAGTCCCAATCGGACCCCGACAGTGGGAAACACCATATATTTT,CAWSPNRTPTVGNTIYF
.,TRBJ2-7,TRBV25-1,.,TGTGCCAGCAGTGAATATAAGCCAGGGGGGTACTCTTACGAGCAGTACTTC,CASSEYKPGGYSYEQYF
.,TRBJ2-3,TRBV6-1,.,TGTGCCAGCAGTGAAGACGCAGGGGGCACAGATACGCAGTATTTT,CASSEDAGGTDTQYF
.,TRBJ1-5,TRBV27,medium-sized,TGTGCCAGCAGTTTGTGGGATAGCAATCAGCCCCAGCATTTT,CASSLWDSNQPQHF
.,TRBJ1-3,TRBV5-1,.,TGCGCCAGCAGCTTGGCCGAGGGGTCTGGAAACACCATATATTTT,CASSLAEGSGNTIYF
.,TRBJ2-5,TRBV5-1,.,TGCGCCAGCAGTTTTGCATTCACTGGGACAGAGACCCAGTACTTC,CASSFAFTGTETQYF
.,TRBJ1-1,TRBV19,.,TGTGCCAGTAGTATCGATCCGGGAGGGGACACTGAAGCTTTCTTT,CASSIDPGGDTEAFF
.,TRBJ1-1,TRBV28,.,TGTGCCACTCAAATAGCAGGGGTACAGAACACTGAAGCTTTCTTT,CATQIAGVQNTEAFF
TRBD2,TRBJ2-2,TRBV7-3,.,TGTGCCAGCAGCTCACTAGCGGGAGTACCCGGGGAGCTGTTTTTT,CASSSLAGVPGELFF
.,TRBJ1-5,TRBV7-9,.,TGTGCCAGCAGCCCCGGCAGTGGTCAGCCCCAGCATTTT,CASSPGSGQPQHF
.,TRBJ1-2,TRBV15,.,TGTGCCACCAGCAGCCACCGAGGAGGAGGCTACACCTTC,CATSSHRGGGYTF
TRBD1,TRBJ1-3,TRBV2,.,TGTGCCACCGGGACAGGTGACTCTGGAAACACCATATATTTT,CATGTGDSGNTIYF
TRBD2,TRBJ2-7,TRBV7-8,.,TGTGCCAGCAGCTTGGCTAGCGGGAGCTACGAGCAGTACTTC,CASSLASGSYEQYF
.,TRBJ2-7,TRBV3-1/TRBV3-2,.,TGTGCCAGCAGCCCCCAAGCGGGCTTAGCCTCCTACGAGCAGTACTTC,CASSPQAGLASYEQYF
TRBD1,TRBJ2-5,TRBV7-2,.,TGTGCCAGCAGCCTACCGGGACAGGGTATAGAGACCCAGTACTTC,CASSLPGQGIETQYF
.,TRBJ1-2,TRBV7-2,few,TGTGCCAGCAGCTTAGCAGGGAGTAGGAGCCGTTACACCTTC,CASSLAGSRSRYTF
.,TRBJ1-1,TRBV9,.,TGTGCCAGCAGCGTGGGAGCAGGGACTGAAGCTTTCTTT,CASSVGAGTEAFF
TRBD1,TRBJ1-2,TRBV28,.,TGTGCCAGCAGTTCATTTTGGCGGGACAGGGTATCCAACTATGGCTACACCTTC,CASSSFWRDRVSNYGYTF
.,TRBJ2-1,TRBV7-8,.,TGTGCCAGCAGCTTAGGGGCACAGGGTGAGCAGTTCTTC,CASSLGAQGEQFF
.,TRBJ2-1,TRBV10-3,.,TGTGCCATCAGCCCTAGCTCTAGCTCCTACAATGAGCAGTTCTTC,CAISPSSSSYNEQFF
TRBD1,TRBJ2-7,TRBV7-8,.,TGTGCCAGCCGCCGACAGGGAGCCTACGAGCAGTACTTC,CASRRQGAYEQYF
TRBD1,TRBJ1-6,TRBV30,.,TGTGCCTGGTCGGGACAGGGAGATAATTCACCCCTCCACTTT,CAWSGQGDNSPLHF
.,TRBJ1-6,TRBV6-5,.,TGTGCCAGCAGTTACCAGCCATATAATTCACCCCTCCACTTT,CASSYQPYNSPLHF
.,TRBJ1-2,TRBV2,few,TGTGCCAGCAGTGACAGGGGCTATGGCTACACCTTC,CASSDRGYGYTF
TRBD2,TRBJ2-7,TRBV30,.,TGTGCCTGGAGCGGCGGGAGTCGGTACGAGCAGTACTTC,CAWSGGSRYEQYF
TRBD1,TRBJ2-7,TRBV6-2/TRBV6-3,.,TGTGCCAGCAGTTACGGGACAGGGGGCTTTCGGCGCGAGCAGTACTTC,CASSYGTGGFRREQYF
.,TRBJ1-4,TRBV12-3/TRBV12-4,.,TGTGCCAGCAGCTCCAGGGTCATTGGAAAACTGTTTTTT,CASSSRVIGKLFF
TRBD2,TRBJ2-7,TRBV4-3,.,TGCGCCAGCAGCCAAGATCGCGGACTAGCGGGAGACGAGCAGTACTTC,CASSQDRGLAGDEQYF
.,TRBJ1-4,TRBV10-3,.,TGTGCCATCAGTGAGTCCGGGCAGTCTAATGAAAAACTGTTTTTT,CAISESGQSNEKLFF
TRBD2,TRBJ2-1,TRBV11-3,few,TGTGCCAGCAGCTTACGCGGGAGCGGGGATGAGCAGTTCTTC,CASSLRGSGDEQFF
TRBD2,TRBJ2-3,TRBV27,.,TGTGCCAGCGGACCACCTAGCGGGAGAGGGGCCACAGATACGCAGTATTTT,CASGPPSGRGATDTQYF
TRBD1,TRBJ2-7,TRBV6-5,.,TGTGCCAGCAGTCGGGACAGGGGGACTTCCTACGAGCAGTACTTC,CASSRDRGTSYEQYF
TRBD1,TRBJ1-5,TRBV29-1,few,TGCAGCGTCTCCGACAGGGGCAATCAGCCCCAGCATTTT,CSVSDRGNQPQHF
.,TRBJ2-5,TRBV5-4,.,TGTGCCAGCAGCTTGGCCTTTACAGGGACCCAAGAGACCCAGTACTTC,CASSLAFTGTQETQYF
.,TRBJ2-1,TRBV7-9,.,TGTGCCAGCAGCTCCTATACCGGGCTCAATGAGCAGTTCTTC,CASSSYTGLNEQFF
.,TRBJ1-2,TRBV5-1,.,TGCGCCAGCAGCTTGGGGCAGCCGAGGAACTATGGCTACACCTTC,CASSLGQPRNYGYTF
.,TRBJ2-1,TRBV30,.,TGTGCCTGGAGGAGGGCAGGGTGGGACAATGAGCAGTTCTTC,CAWRRAGWDNEQFF
TRBD2,TRBJ2-5,TRBV7-8,.,TGTGCCAGCAGCTTACGGGGGGTAGGCATGGAGACCCAGTACTTC,CASSLRGVGMETQYF
TRBD1,TRBJ1-4,TRBV9,.,TGTGCCAGCAGCGCAGGGACAGCAAATGAAAAACTGTTTTTT,CASSAGTANEKLFF
.,TRBJ1-6,TRBV4-3,.,TGCGCCAGCAGCCAAGATTTCGGGTGGGAATCACCCCTCCACTTT,CASSQDFGWESPLHF
.,TRBJ1-1,TRBV30,.,TGTGCCTGGAGCCCCCCCCCGGATATGACTGAAGCTTTCTTT,CAWSPPPDMTEAFF
TRBD2,TRBJ2-5,TRBV7-2,.,TGTGCCAGCAGCTTAGCGGAACTAGCGGGAGGAGAGACCCAGTACTTC,CASSLAELAGGETQYF
TRBD2,TRBJ2-3,TRBV4-1,.,TGCGCCAGCAGCCAAGAGTCTAGCGGGTACACAGATACGCAGTATTTT,CASSQESSGYTDTQYF
.,TRBJ2-6,TRBV7-3,once,TGTGCCAGCAGCTTAGGGATAAGCTCTGGGGCCAACGTCCTGACTTTC,CASSLGISSGANVLTF